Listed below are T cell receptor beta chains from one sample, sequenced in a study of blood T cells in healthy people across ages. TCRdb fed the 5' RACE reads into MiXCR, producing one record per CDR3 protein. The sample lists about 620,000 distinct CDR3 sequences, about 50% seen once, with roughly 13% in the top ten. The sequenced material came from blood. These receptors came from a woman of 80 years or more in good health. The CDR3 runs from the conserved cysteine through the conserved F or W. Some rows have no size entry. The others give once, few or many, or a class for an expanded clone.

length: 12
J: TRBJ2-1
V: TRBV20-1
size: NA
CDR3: CSASGPRGERFF

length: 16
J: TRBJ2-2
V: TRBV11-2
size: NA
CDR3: CASSFPAGADTGELFF

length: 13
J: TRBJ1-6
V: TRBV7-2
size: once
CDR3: CASSLWGNSPLHF

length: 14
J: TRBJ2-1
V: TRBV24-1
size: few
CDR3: CAIRAGGPRNEQFF

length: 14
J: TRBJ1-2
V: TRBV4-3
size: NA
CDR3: CASSQEAGRNGYTF

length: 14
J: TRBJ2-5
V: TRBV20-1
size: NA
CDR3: CSALNRRAQETQYF

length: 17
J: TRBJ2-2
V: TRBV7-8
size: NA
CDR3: CASSSLRTTGPTGELFF

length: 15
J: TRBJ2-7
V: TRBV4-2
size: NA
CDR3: CAGSLRGGDSYEQYF

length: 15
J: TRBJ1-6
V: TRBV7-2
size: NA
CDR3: CASSLDQGAYSPLHF

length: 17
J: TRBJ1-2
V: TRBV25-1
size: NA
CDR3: CASPRETGKPLYYGYTF

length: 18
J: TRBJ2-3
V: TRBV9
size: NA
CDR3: CASSERAPGNPSADTQYF

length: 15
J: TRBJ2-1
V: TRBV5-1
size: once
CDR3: CASSLGRTSAGKQFF

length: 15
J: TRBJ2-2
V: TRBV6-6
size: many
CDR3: CASSYSRTNTGELFF

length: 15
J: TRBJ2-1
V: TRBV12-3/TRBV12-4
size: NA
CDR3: CASTQGDNSYNEQFF

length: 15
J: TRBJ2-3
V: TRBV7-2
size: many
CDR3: CAISFIAGGTDTQYF

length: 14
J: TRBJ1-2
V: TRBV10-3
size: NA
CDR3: CAISEPRQPYGYTF